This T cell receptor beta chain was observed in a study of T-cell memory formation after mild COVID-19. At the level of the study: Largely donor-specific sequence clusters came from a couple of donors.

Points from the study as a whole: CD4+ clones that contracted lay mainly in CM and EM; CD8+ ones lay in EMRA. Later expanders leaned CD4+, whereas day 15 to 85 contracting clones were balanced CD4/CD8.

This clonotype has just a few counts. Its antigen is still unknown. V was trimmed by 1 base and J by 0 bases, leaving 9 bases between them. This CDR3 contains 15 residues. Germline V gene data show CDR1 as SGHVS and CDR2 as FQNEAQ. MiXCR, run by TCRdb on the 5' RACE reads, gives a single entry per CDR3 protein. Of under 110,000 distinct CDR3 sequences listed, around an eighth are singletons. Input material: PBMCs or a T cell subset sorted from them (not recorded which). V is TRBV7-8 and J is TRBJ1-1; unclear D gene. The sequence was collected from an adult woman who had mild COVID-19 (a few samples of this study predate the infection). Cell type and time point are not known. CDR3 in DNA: TGTGCCAGCAGCTTAGGGGTAACTATGAACACTGAAGCTTTCTTT. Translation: CASSLGVTMNTEAFF. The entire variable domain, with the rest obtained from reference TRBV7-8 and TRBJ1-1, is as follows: GAGVSQSPRYKVAKRGQDVALRCDPISGHVSLFWYQQALGQGPEFLTYFQNEAQLDKSGLPSDRFFAERPEGSVSTLKIQRTQQEDSAVYLCASSLGVTMNTEAFFGQGTRLTVV.